Presented here are 18 T cell receptor beta chains from one specimen sequenced in a study of shared clonotypes between healthy human individuals. Here immunoSEQ multiplex PCR was the method, and the copy in TCRdb shows in-frame clones only, minus some. The data hold about 1 million clones, with around 76% observed a single time. The sample was memory CD4+ T cells sorted from blood. Documented subset: CD45RA-negative fraction. Source of these receptors: a man younger than 30 in good health.

The chain employs TRBV10-3 and TRBJ2-7; D call uncertain. V dropped 3 bases and J dropped 0 bases, with 9 bases sitting between them. CDR3 length equals 14 residues. Germline loops: CDR1 ENHRY, CDR2 SYGVKD. The CDR3 coding sequence is TGTGCCATCAGTGACCTTAGGAGCTCCTACGAGCAGTACTTC. Translated, it gives CAISDLRSSYEQYF.

This CDR3 reads CASSYRTVNQPQHF. The CDR3 DNA reads TGTGCCAGCAGCTACAGGACAGTCAATCAGCCCCAGCATTTT. The V gene is TRBV7-2, the J gene TRBJ1-5; tentative D call: TRBD1 (6 bases). Between the trimmed V and J ends, which lost 4 bases and 3 bases, there was a span of 10 bases. The CDR3 contains 14 residues. Germline V gene sequence: CDR1 SGHTA, CDR2 FQGNSA.

This chain connects TRBV10-1 to TRBJ2-1, with 10 positions matching TRBD1. This CDR3 is 15 amino acids long. Losses at the gene ends were 2 bases for V and 8 bases for J; bases not matched to a gene: 6. Germline V gene data show CDR1 as WNHNN and CDR2 as SYGVQD (reference sequence). This CDR3 reads CASSEPTTGGYEQFF. Written as DNA, the CDR3 is TGCGCCAGCAGTGAGCCGACGACAGGGGGCTATGAGCAGTTCTTC.

This chain links TRBV4-2 with TRBJ2-1; 12 bases map to TRBD2. The CDR3 has 18 residues. The ends lost 3 bases at V and 6 bases at J; junction bases unmatched: 12. Looked up from germline, CDR1 is LGHNA and CDR2 is YNFKEQ. The CDR3 protein is CASSHTQLAGGPGNEQFF. In nucleotides, the CDR3 is TGTGCCAGCAGCCATACTCAACTAGCGGGGGGCCCGGGCAATGAGCAGTTCTTC.

The chain combines TRBV11-3 with TRBJ2-7; D is ambiguous. Germline V gene sequence: CDR1 SGHNT, CDR2 YENEEA. Trimming stripped 4 bases from V and 5 bases from J, with 12 bases between. CDR3 length: 13 amino acids. The CDR3, as DNA: TGTGCCAGCAGCTCCGCCCCCTGGGACGAGCAGTACTTC. This codes for CASSSAPWDEQYF. Full variable domain (outside the CDR3, taken from reference TRBV11-3 and TRBJ2-7): EAGVVQSPRYKIIEKKQPVAFWCNPISGHNTLYWYLQNLGQGPELLIRYENEEAVDDSQLPKDRFSAERLKGVDSTLKIQPAELGDSAVYLCASSSAPWDEQYFGPGTRLTVT.

The V gene is TRBV27, the J gene TRBJ1-6; D call uncertain. This CDR3 is built from 10 residues. The germline V gene encodes CDR1 MNHEY and CDR2 SMNVEV (reference sequence). The CDR3 region has the DNA TGTGCAGCCAATAATTCACCCCTCCACTTT. It codes for CAANNSPLHF.

This clone has only a few counts. The V and J genes are TRBV9 and TRBJ2-3, with 7 nucleotides matching TRBD1. The CDR3 contains 14 residues. Germline V lookup: CDR1 SGDLS, CDR2 YYNGEE. The V and J ends lost 4 bases and 2 bases, in that order; junction bases with no gene match: 4. Written as DNA, the CDR3 is TGTGCCAGCAGCAAGACAGGGTTCACAGATACGCAGTATTTT. This translates into CASSKTGFTDTQYF.

The V call is TRBV6-5, the J call TRBJ1-2, with D possibly TRBD1 on 5 matching bases. The CDR3 has 10 amino acids. The germline CDR1 and CDR2 sequences are MNHEY and SVGAGI. Trimming took off 10 bases at V and 8 bases at J, with 11 bases between the two ends. The CDR3 loop reads CATPGGGYTF. CDR3 in DNA: TGTGCCACCCCGGGGGGGGGCTACACCTTC.

This chain links TRBV2 with TRBJ1-5; TRBD1 matches at 11 bases. Germline CDR1 SNHLY, CDR2 FYNNEI. CDR3 length: 18 amino acids. The V gene end was trimmed by 10 bases and the J gene end by 1 base; junction bases not matched to a gene: 15. CDR3 DNA sequence: TGTGCCATATTGGCCGGGACAGGGGGGCTTATAAGCAATCAGCCCCAGCATTTT. It specifies CAILAGTGGLISNQPQHF. The full variable domain, in which reference TRBV2 and TRBJ1-5 provide the parts outside the CDR3, is EPEVTQTPSHQVTQMGQEVILRCVPISNHLYFYWYRQILGQKVEFLVSFYNNEISEKSEIFDDQFSVERPDGSNFTLKIRSTKLEDSAMYFCAILAGTGGLISNQPQHFGDGTRLSIL.

The gene calls are TRBV19 and TRBJ2-2; possible D gene TRBD1, 5 bases. The germline CDR1 and CDR2 sequences are LNHDA and SQIVND (reference sequence). The CDR3 has 15 residues. Deletions cut 3 bases from V and 5 bases from J, with 13 bases between. CDR3 nucleotides: TGTGCCAGTAGTATGGGCAGGGCTTGGACCGGGGAGCTGTTTTTT. Translation: CASSMGRAWTGELFF.

The chain carries TRBV6-5 and TRBJ2-2; no clear D. Germline CDR1 is MNHEY and CDR2 is SVGAGI. V was cut by 1 base and J by 2 bases, with 11 bases left in between. The CDR3 runs 16 residues. This CDR3 reads CASSYLGPTNTGELFF. CDR3 coding DNA: TGTGCCAGCAGTTACTTAGGACCTACTAACACCGGGGAGCTGTTTTTT.

This clone came up a few times. The chain joins TRBV23-1 to TRBJ1-4; 11 bases are a match to TRBD1. TRBV23-1 is identified as an open reading frame with a role that is uncertain. CDR3 length: 16 residues. V gave up 3 bases and J gave up 7 bases; unmatched junction bases: 7. CDR3 residues: CASSHLRTGGFEKLFF. DNA for the CDR3: TGCGCCAGCAGTCACTTACGGACAGGGGGCTTTGAAAAACTGTTTTTT.

The CDR3 coding sequence is TGTGCCAGTAGCGTCACAGGGCAAGAGACCCAGTACTTC. Translation: CASSVTGQETQYF. J is TRBJ2-5 and V is TRBV19; D might be TRBD1 (6 bases). Trimming removed 6 bases at V and 2 bases at J, with 10 bases between. Germline-derived CDR1 and CDR2 are LNHDA and SQIVND (reference sequence). This CDR3 has 13 amino acids.

The CDR3: CASSRDRFSYGYTF. In nucleotides, the CDR3 is TGTGCCAGCAGCCGGGACAGGTTCTCATATGGCTACACCTTC. The chain has TRBV28 and TRBJ1-2, with TRBD1 matching over 8 bases. Germline lookup yields CDR1 MDHEN and CDR2 SYDVKM. V trimming: 6 bases; J trimming: 5 bases; junction bases outside the gene matches: 8. CDR3 length: 14 amino acids.

In its sample, this clone was seen a few times. The chain is built from TRBV18 and TRBJ2-4; possible D gene TRBD1, 7 bases. Germline V gene sequence: CDR1 KGHSH, CDR2 LQKENI. The CDR3 contains 13 residues. The V and J ends lost 4 bases and 15 bases respectively, with 19 bases between them. CDR3 in amino acids: CASSRLGVEGAYF. In nucleotides, the CDR3 is TGTGCCAGCTCACGCCTCGGGGTGGAGGGGGCGTACTTC. Filled out from reference TRBV18 and TRBJ2-4, the complete variable domain reads NAGVMQNPRHLVRRRGQEARLRCSPMKGHSHVYWYRQLPEEGLKFMVYLQKENIIDESGMPKERFSAEFPKEGPSILRIQQVVRGDSAAYFCASSRLGVEGAYFGAGTRLSVL.

CDR3 loop: CASSKDRGPGRGSYNEQFF. The CDR3, as DNA: TGTGCCAGCAGCAAGGACAGGGGGCCGGGGAGAGGGTCCTACAATGAGCAGTTCTTC. V gene TRBV11-3 combines with J gene TRBJ2-1; 11 nucleotides match TRBD1. The length of the CDR3 is 19 residues. Germline V gene sequence: CDR1 SGHNT, CDR2 YENEEA. The V segment lost 5 bases and the J segment 1 base; nucleotides outside the gene matches: 13.

The chain carries TRBV6-6 and TRBJ1-3, with 8 nucleotides matching TRBD1. V lost 6 bases, J lost 8 bases, and 9 bases stayed unmatched. Germline lookup yields CDR1 MNHNY and CDR2 SVGAGI (reference sequence). The CDR3 extends over 14 amino acids. The CDR3 DNA reads as TGTGCCAGCAGAAGACCGACAGGGGAGTACACCATATATTTT. Translation gives CASRRPTGEYTIYF.

On this clone itself: Other DNA sequences within the sample encode an identical CDR3. V and J are TRBV6-6 and TRBJ2-7; D is undetermined. Germline V gene sequence: CDR1 MNHNY, CDR2 SVGAGI (reference sequence). The CDR3 has 14 residues. Trimming left V 6 bases short and J 0 bases short, with 12 bases between. The CDR3 DNA sequence: TGTGCCAGCAGCCTTGGTCCTAGCTCCTACGAGCAGTACTTC. It specifies CASSLGPSSYEQYF.